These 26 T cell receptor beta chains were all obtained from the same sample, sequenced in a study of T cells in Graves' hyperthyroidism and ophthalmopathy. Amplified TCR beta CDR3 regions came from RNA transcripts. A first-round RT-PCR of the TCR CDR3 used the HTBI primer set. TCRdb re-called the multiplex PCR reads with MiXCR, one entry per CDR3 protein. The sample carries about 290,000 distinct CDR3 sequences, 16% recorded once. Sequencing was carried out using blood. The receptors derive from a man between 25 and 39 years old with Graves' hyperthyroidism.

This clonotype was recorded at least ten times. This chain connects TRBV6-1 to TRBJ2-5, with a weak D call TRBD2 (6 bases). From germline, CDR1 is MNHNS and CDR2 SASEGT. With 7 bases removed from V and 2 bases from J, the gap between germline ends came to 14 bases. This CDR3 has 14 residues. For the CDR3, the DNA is TGTGCCAGCACCGAACGAGGAGGGCAAGAGACCCAGTACTTC. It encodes CASTERGGQETQYF.

The CDR3 here is CASNSGMATNEKLFF. The DNA of the CDR3 is TGTGCCAGTAACTCGGGGATGGCAACTAATGAAAAACTGTTTTTT. The V call is TRBV19, the J call TRBJ1-4, with D hard to call. Trimming took 7 bases from V and 0 from J, leaving 12 bases between them. The CDR3 runs to 15 residues. Germline CDR1 reads LNHDA; CDR2 reads SQIVND (reference sequence).

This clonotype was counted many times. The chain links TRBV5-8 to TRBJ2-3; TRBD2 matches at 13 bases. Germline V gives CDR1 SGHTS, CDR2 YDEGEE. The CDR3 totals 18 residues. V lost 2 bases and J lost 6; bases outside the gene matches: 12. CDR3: CASSLLGTSGAAGDTQYF. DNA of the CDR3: TGTGCCAGCAGCTTATTGGGGACTAGCGGGGCGGCAGGTGATACGCAGTATTTT.

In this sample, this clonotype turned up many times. CDR3 sequence reads: CASSYSVYGSSGMYEQYF. DNA for the CDR3: TGTGCCAGCAGTTACTCGGTCTACGGGTCTAGCGGGATGTACGAGCAGTACTTC. V usage is TRBV6-5 and J usage is TRBJ2-7, with 9 bases fitting TRBD2. The CDR3 runs 18 residues. CDR1 and CDR2 (germline): MNHEY, SVGAGI. V lost 0 bases and J lost 4; bases outside the gene matches: 13.

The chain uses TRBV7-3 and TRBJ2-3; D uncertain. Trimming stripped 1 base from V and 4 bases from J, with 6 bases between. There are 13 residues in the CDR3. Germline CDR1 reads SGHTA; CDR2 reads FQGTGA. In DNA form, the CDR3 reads TGTGCCAGCAGCTTAAGTCGGTCAGATACGCAGTATTTT. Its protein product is CASSLSRSDTQYF.

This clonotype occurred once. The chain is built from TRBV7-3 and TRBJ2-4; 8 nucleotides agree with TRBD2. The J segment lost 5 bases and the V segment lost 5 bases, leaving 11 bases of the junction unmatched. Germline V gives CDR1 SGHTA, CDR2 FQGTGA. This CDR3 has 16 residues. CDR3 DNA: TGTGCCAGCAGCCGTCGGAGGGCGGGAGGCCAAAACATTCAGTACTTC. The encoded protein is CASSRRRAGGQNIQYF. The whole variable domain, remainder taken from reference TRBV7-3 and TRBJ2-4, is GAGVSQTPSNKVTEKGKYVELRCDPISGHTALYWYRQSLGQGPEFLIYFQGTGAADDSGLPNDRFFAVRPEGSVSTLKIQRTERGDSAVYLCASSRRRAGGQNIQYFGAGTRLSVL.

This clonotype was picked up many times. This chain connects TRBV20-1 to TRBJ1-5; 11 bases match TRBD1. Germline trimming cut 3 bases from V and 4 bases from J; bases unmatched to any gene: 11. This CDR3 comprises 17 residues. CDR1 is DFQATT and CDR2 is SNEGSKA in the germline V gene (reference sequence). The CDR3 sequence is CSARIGRGQGENQPQHF. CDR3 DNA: TGCAGTGCTAGGATCGGGCGGGGACAGGGGGAAAATCAGCCCCAGCATTTT.

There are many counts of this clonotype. The DNA of the CDR3 is TGTGCCAGCAGTCCACCGGACAGGGCCCATGAGCAGTTCTTC. Its translation: CASSPPDRAHEQFF. The V call is TRBV28, the J call TRBJ2-1, with 8 nucleotides matching TRBD1. The CDR3 runs 14 residues. Losses at the gene ends were 5 bases for V and 8 bases for J; bases not matched to a gene: 8. The germline CDR1 and CDR2 sequences are MDHEN and SYDVKM.

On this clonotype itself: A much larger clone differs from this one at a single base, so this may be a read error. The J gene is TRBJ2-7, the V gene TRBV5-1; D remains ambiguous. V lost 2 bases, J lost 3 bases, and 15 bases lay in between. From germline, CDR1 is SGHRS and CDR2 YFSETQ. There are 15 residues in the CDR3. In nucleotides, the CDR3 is TGCGCCAGCAGCTTTTGGGCGGATAAGGACTACGAGCAGTACTTC. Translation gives CASSFWADKDYEQYF.

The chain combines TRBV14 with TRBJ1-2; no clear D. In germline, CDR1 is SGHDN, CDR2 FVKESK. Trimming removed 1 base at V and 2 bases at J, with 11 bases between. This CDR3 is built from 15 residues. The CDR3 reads CASSQVVATNYGYTF. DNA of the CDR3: TGTGCCAGCAGCCAAGTGGTAGCGACCAACTATGGCTACACCTTC.

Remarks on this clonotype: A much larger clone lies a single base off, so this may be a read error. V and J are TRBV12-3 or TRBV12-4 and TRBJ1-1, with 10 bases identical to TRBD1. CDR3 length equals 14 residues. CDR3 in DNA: TGTTCCAGCAGTAGGACAGGGGGGACCACTGAAGCTTTCTTT. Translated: CSSSRTGGTTEAFF.

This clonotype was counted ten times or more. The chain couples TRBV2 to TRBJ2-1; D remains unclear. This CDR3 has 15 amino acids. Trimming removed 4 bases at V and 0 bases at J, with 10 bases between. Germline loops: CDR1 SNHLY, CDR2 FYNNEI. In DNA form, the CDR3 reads TGTGCCAGCAGTGCGGACCCGAGCTCCTACAATGAGCAGTTCTTC. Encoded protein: CASSADPSSYNEQFF. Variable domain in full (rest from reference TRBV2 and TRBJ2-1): EPEVTQTPSHQVTQMGQEVILRCVPISNHLYFYWYRQILGQKVEFLVSFYNNEISEKSEIFDDQFSVERPDGSNFTLKIRSTKLEDSAMYFCASSADPSSYNEQFFGPGTRLTVL.

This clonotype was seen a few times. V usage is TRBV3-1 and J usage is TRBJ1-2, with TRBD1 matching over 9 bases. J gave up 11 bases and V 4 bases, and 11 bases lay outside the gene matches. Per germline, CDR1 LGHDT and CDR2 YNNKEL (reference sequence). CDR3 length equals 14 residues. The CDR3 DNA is TGTGCCAGCAGCCTGGACAGGGGCGGCCGGGGGTACACCTTC. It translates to CASSLDRGGRGYTF. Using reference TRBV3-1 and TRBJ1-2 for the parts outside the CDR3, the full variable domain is DTAVSQTPKYLVTQMGNDKSIKCEQNLGHDTMYWYKQDSKKFLKIMFSYNNKELIINETVPNRFSPKSPDKAHLNLHINSLELGDSAVYFCASSLDRGGRGYTFGSGTRLTVV.

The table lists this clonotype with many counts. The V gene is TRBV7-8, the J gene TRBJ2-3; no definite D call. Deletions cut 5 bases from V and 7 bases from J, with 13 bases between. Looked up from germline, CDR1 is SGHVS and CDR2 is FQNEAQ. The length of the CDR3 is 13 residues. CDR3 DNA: TGTGCCAGCAGCGGCTTCCTAAAGTATACGCAGTATTTT. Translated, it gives CASSGFLKYTQYF.

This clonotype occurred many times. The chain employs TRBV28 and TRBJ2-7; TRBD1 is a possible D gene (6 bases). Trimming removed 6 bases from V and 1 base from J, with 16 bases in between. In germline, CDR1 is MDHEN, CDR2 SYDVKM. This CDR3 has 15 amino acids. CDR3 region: CASSPRRTVSYEQYF. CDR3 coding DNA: TGTGCCAGCAGCCCTCGGCGGACAGTATCCTACGAGCAGTACTTC.

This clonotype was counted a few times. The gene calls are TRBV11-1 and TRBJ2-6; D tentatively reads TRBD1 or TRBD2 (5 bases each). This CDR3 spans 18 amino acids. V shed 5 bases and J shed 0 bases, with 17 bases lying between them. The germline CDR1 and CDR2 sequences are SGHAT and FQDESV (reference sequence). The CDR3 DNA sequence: TGTGCCAGCAGCATCCCCGGGACGGCCAACTCTGGGGCCAACGTCCTGACTTTC. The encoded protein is CASSIPGTANSGANVLTF.

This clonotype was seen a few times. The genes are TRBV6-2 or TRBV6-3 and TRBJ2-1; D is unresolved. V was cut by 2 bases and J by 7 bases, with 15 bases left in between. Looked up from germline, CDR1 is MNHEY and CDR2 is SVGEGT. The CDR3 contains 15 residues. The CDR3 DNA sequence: TGTGCCAGCAGTTACGCCATAATAAGGGAAAATGAGCAGTTCTTC. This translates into CASSYAIIRENEQFF.

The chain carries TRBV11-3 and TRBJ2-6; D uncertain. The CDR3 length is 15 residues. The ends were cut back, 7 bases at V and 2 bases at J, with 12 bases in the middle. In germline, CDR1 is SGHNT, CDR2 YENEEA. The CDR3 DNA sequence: TGTGCCAGCAAGGGCAATTCGGCTGGGGCCAACGTCCTGACTTTC. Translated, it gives CASKGNSAGANVLTF.

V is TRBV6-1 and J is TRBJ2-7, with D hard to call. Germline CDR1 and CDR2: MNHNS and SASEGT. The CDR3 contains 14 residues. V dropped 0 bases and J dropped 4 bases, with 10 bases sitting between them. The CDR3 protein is CASSEAPGLYEQYF. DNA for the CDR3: TGTGCCAGCAGTGAAGCGCCCGGCTTGTACGAGCAGTACTTC.

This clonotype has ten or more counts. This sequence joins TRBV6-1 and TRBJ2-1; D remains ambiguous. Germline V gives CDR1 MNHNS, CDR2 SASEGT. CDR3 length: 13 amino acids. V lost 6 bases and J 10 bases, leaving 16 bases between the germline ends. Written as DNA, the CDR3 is TGTGCCAGCAGCTCTCCCTTATCCCGGGAGCAGTTCTTC. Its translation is CASSSPLSREQFF.

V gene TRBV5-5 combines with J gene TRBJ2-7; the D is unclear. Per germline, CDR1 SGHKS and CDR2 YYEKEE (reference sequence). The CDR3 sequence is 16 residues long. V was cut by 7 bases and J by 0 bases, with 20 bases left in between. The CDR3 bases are TGTGCCAGCCAAAGGTACACCTCCCGAACCTCCTACGAGCAGTACTTC. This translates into CASQRYTSRTSYEQYF.

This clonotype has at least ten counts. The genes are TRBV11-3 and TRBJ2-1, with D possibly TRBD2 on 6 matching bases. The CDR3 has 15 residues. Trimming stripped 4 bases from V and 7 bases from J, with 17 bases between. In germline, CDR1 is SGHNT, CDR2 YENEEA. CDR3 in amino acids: CASSSRLGRRNEQFF. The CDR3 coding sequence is TGTGCCAGCAGCTCCCGACTAGGGAGGAGAAATGAGCAGTTCTTC.

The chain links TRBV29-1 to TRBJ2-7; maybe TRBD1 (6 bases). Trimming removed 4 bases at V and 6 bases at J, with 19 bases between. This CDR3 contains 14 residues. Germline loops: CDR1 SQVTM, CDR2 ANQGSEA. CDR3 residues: CSVAMGAGPGEQYF. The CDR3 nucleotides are TGCAGCGTTGCCATGGGGGCAGGGCCTGGCGAGCAGTACTTC.

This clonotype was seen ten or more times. CDR3 residues: CASTAPFPRGNEQFF. For the CDR3, the DNA is TGTGCCAGCACCGCGCCCTTTCCACGAGGTAATGAGCAGTTCTTC. The genes are TRBV6-1 and TRBJ2-1, with D unresolved. Between the trimmed V and J ends, which lost 7 bases and 7 bases, there was a span of 20 bases. Germline CDR1 is MNHNS and CDR2 is SASEGT. The CDR3 is made up of 15 amino acids.

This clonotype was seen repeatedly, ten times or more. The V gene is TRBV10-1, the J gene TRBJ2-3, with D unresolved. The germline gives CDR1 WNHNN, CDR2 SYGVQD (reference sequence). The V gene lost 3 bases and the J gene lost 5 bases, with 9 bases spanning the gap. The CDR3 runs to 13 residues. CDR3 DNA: TGCGCCAGCAGTGAACAGACCCGAGATACGCAGTATTTT. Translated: CASSEQTRDTQYF.

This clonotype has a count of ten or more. The CDR3 nucleotides are TGTGCCAGCAGCCCCCACCGGGCGGGAGAGACCCAGTACTTC. Encoded protein: CASSPHRAGETQYF. The genes are TRBV3-1 and TRBJ2-5; the D gene is possibly TRBD2 (5 bases). The V end was cut by 4 bases, the J end by 4 bases, with 13 bases between. This CDR3 region has 14 residues. Germline V gene sequence: CDR1 LGHDT, CDR2 YNNKEL (reference sequence).